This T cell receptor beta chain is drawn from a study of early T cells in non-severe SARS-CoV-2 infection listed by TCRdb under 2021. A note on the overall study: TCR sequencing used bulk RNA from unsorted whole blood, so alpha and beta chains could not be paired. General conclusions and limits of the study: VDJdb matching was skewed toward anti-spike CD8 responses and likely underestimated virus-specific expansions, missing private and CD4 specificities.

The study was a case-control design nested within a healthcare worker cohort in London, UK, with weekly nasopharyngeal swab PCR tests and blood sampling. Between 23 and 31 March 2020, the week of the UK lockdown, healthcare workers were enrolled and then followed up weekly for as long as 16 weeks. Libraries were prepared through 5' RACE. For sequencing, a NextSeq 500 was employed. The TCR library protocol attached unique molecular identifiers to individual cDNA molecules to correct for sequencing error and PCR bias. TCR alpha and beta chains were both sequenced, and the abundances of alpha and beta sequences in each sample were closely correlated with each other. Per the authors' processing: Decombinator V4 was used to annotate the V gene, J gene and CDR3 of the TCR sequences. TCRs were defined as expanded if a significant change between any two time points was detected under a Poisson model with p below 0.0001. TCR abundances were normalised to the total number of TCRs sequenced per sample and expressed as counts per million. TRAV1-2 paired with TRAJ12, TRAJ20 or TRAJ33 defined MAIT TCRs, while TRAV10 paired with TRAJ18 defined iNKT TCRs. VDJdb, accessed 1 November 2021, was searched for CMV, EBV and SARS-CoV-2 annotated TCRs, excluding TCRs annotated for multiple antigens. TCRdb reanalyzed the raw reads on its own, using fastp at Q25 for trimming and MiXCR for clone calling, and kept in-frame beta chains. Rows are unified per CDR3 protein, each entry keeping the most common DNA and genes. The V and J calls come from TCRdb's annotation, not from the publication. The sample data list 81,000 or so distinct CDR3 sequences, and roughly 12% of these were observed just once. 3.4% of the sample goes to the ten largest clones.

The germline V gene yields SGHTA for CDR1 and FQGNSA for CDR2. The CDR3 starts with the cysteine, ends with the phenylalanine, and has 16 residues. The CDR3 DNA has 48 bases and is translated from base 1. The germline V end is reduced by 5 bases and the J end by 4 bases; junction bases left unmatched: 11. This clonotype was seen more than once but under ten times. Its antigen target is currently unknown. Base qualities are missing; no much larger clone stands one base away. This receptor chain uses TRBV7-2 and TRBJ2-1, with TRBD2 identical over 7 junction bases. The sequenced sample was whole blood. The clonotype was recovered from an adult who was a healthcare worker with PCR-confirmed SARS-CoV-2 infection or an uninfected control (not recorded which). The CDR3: CASSPQGGSVYNEQFF. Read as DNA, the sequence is TGTGCCAGCAGCCCCCAGGGCGGGAGTGTTTACAATGAGCAGTTCTTC.